The 11 T cell receptor beta chains below were found in one sample sequenced in a study of early T cells in non-severe SARS-CoV-2 infection. MiXCR, run by TCRdb on the 5' RACE reads, gives a single entry per CDR3 protein. The table includes 65,000 to 95,000 distinct CDR3 sequences, around a tenth detected once. Sample: whole blood. Source of these receptors: an adult who was a healthcare worker with PCR-confirmed SARS-CoV-2 infection or an uninfected control (not recorded which).

The table lists this clonotype with a few counts. The CDR3 DNA reads TGTGCCAGCTCCAGGTGGGGAGGCAGCACAGATACGCAGTATTTT. Its protein product is CASSRWGGSTDTQYF. V usage is TRBV7-2 and J usage is TRBJ2-3; tentatively, D is TRBD2 (6 bases). This CDR3 is built from 15 residues. Trimming shortened V by 8 bases and J by 0 bases, and 15 bases separated the two germline ends. The germline V gene has CDR1 SGHTA and CDR2 FQGNSA.

The chain couples TRBV10-3 to TRBJ2-3; 9 bases map to TRBD1. V lost 5 bases to trimming and J lost 4 bases; unmatched junction nucleotides: 4. The CDR3 contains 14 residues. CDR1 is ENHRY and CDR2 is SYGVKD in the germline V gene. CDR3 loop: CAISPGQGSDTQYF. The CDR3 DNA reads as TGTGCCATCAGTCCGGGACAGGGCTCAGATACGCAGTATTTT.

Ten or more counts support this clonotype. The chain joins TRBV24-1 to TRBJ2-1; a possible D gene is TRBD2 (6 bases). The V gene's germline CDR1 is KGHDR and CDR2 SFDVKD. The CDR3 runs 15 residues. Trimming took off 4 bases at V and 8 bases at J, with 17 bases between the two ends. This CDR3 is CATSEGRWEDDEQFF. CDR3 nucleotide sequence: TGTGCCACCAGTGAAGGAAGATGGGAGGACGATGAGCAGTTCTTC.

This clonotype was seen many times. The junction does not match germline at one end; this may be a read error. This chain uses TRBV24-1 with TRBJ1-2, with D perhaps matching TRBD1 (6 bases). From germline, CDR1 is KGHDR and CDR2 SFDVKD. This CDR3 has 14 amino acids. The CDR3 region is CATSDPHSTPGHAF. As DNA, the CDR3 is TGTGCCACCAGTGACCCTCATTCCACCCCGGGACACGCCTTC.

This clonotype was counted ten times or more. The rearrangement joins TRBV7-9 to TRBJ1-2, with a tentative D call TRBD1 (6 bases). This CDR3 has 16 residues. Germline V lookup: CDR1 SEHNR, CDR2 FQNEAQ (reference sequence). Trimming stripped 5 bases from V and 8 bases from J, with 24 bases between. Here the CDR3 reads CASSQQTGRGLRGYTF. The CDR3 region has the DNA TGTGCCAGCAGCCAACAGACGGGCAGGGGACTAAGGGGCTACACCTTC.

This clonotype was seen many times. The J gene is TRBJ2-5, the V gene TRBV27; D unresolved. The CDR3 consists of 13 residues. Per germline, CDR1 MNHEY and CDR2 SMNVEV (reference sequence). The germline V and J ends were trimmed by 5 bases and 7 bases, with 14 bases remaining between them. The CDR3 region is CASSPPQGRTQYF. The CDR3 bases are TGTGCCAGCAGTCCCCCCCAAGGACGGACCCAGTACTTC.

The chain links TRBV5-4 to TRBJ2-7; the D is unclear. V dropped 0 bases and J dropped 2 bases, with 9 bases sitting between them. The CDR3 has 14 residues. Germline CDR1 reads SGHNT; CDR2 reads YYREEE (reference sequence). CDR3 bases: TGTGCCAGCAGCTTGGACGACGGAACCTACGAGCAGTACTTC. Residues: CASSLDDGTYEQYF. Variable domain in full (rest from reference TRBV5-4 and TRBJ2-7): ETGVTQSPTHLIKTRGQQVTLRCSSQSGHNTVSWYQQALGQGPQFIFQYYREEENGRGNFPPRFSGLQFPNYSSELNVNALELDDSALYLCASSLDDGTYEQYFGPGTRLTVT.

V and J are TRBV27 and TRBJ2-3; 7 nucleotides agree with TRBD1. V was clipped by 6 bases and J by 10 bases; unmatched bases: 13. The germline V gene has CDR1 MNHEY and CDR2 SMNVEV (reference sequence). The CDR3 runs to 14 residues. The CDR3: CASSRDSAGQAQYF. CDR3 bases: TGTGCCAGCAGCCGGGACAGTGCCGGGCAAGCGCAGTATTTT.

This clonotype was counted only a few times. The chain is built from TRBV28 and TRBJ2-2; the D is unclear. Germline CDR1 reads MDHEN; CDR2 reads SYDVKM. The V and J ends lost 4 bases and 4 bases respectively, with 10 bases between them. CDR3 size: 14 residues. CDR3 coding DNA: TGTGCCAGCAGTTCCTGGGCACCCACCGGGGAGCTGTTTTTT. Translation: CASSSWAPTGELFF.

This clonotype was counted many times. The rearrangement links TRBV5-1 to TRBJ2-7; D perhaps matches TRBD2 (5 bases). V lost 0 bases and J 4 bases, leaving 11 bases between the germline ends. The CDR3 has 14 amino acids. Germline V CDR1 and CDR2: SGHRS, YFSETQ. The CDR3 DNA reads TGCGCCAGCAGCTTGGAACGGGAAGTGTACGAGCAGTACTTC. Residues: CASSLEREVYEQYF.

This clonotype was seen at least ten times. The chain is built from TRBV5-1 and TRBJ1-1; unclear D gene. CDR1 and CDR2 (germline): SGHRS, YFSETQ. With 1 base removed from V and 4 bases from J, the gap between germline ends came to 11 bases. This CDR3 is 14 amino acids long. As DNA, the CDR3 is TGCGCCAGCAGCTTGCGGGCAGCGCTCACTGAAGCTTTCTTT. It yields the protein CASSLRAALTEAFF.